This TCR beta chain was obtained from a study of blood T cell repertoires in COVID-19 (dated by TCRdb to 2020 to 2021). Context from the whole study: Samples from collaborators originated in the United States, Italy and Spain and spanned both the acute and convalescent phases of COVID-19. The material from the prospective study consisted of cDNA or gDNA derived from T cells, B-cell-depleted T cells, or PBMCs. The dataset comprised deeply sampled blood TCRbeta repertoires from subjects exposed to, actively infected with, or recovered from COVID-19. A freely available public database, intended as a resource for researchers studying the immune response to SARS-CoV-2, is where the repertoires were released. Samples came from the ongoing ImmuneRACE study (first 160 participants) plus 1,254 subjects from 6 global collaborators. A de-identified subject ID, COVID-19 status, age in years and sex were almost always included in the sample metadata. Where available, HLA class I and class II types were taken from metadata supplied by the sample provider and were not determined by assay-based typing.

From cysteine to phenylalanine, the CDR3 is 14 amino acids long. This entry keeps only the CDR3 DNA: 42 bases, framed from base 1. From the germline V gene, CDR1 is MNHEY and CDR2 is SVGEGT. Cut back by 2 bases and 4 bases, the V and J ends lie 9 bases apart. Whole blood was collected in K2EDTA tubes by collaborating institutions according to the institutions' own protocols. Collaborator samples were shipped for TCRbeta analysis as frozen whole blood, isolated PBMCs, or DNA extracted from either sample type. TCRbeta CDR3 regions were amplified from genomic DNA by means of the immunoSEQ Assay, a bias-controlled multiplex PCR. In the source study's methods: The number of nucleated cells in each sample was estimated from the amplification of reference gene primers within the assay. To quantify the absolute abundance of each unique TCRbeta CDR3 rearrangement, sequence reads were collapsed and filtered. For each sample, productive Simpson clonality was calculated as the square root of Simpson's diversity index over productive rearrangements. In its TCRdb copy, this immuneACCESS table keeps in-frame sequences only and misses some clones. Where compared with another copy, unresolved V genes explain less than half of these, and the others have no known cause. V, J and clone size are those of that table, while D and trimming were read from the DNA. The sample table shows 140,000 to 150,000 clones, and 60% to 85% are seen once. Roughly 17% of the sample is held by the ten biggest clonotypes.

To note about this clone: This receptor's antigen is unknown. Nothing much larger sits one base from this clone, and base qualities are not available.

Findings and caveats that apply to the study as a whole: How much clinical and demographic metadata was included differed by source and by participant, and the metadata was provided uncurated.

In this chain, TRBV6-2 or TRBV6-3 is recombined with TRBJ1-5; the D region possibly corresponds to TRBD1 (5 bases align). Sequencing was carried out using peripheral blood. This sequence originates from a man between 50 and 59 years old with acute or convalescent COVID-19. The nucleotides are TGTGCCAGCAGTTACAAGGGGCGGAATCAGCCCCAGCATTTT. Translated, it reads CASSYKGRNQPQHF.